Shown below are 20 T cell receptor beta chains from a single sample sequenced in a study of T cell responses to AZD1222 COVID-19 vaccine. The protocol was immunoSEQ multiplex PCR, while the TCRdb copy is restricted to in-frame clones and leaves out a portion. This table holds some 140,000 clones, over 80% found once. The starting material was peripheral blood, obtained 28 days after the second AZD1222 dose. The receptors shown here come from an adult who received the AZD1222 COVID-19 vaccine.

V and J are TRBV5-1 and TRBJ1-2; D is undetermined. CDR1 is SGHRS, CDR2 YFSETQ, per germline. The ends were cut back, 5 bases at V and 7 bases at J, with 18 bases in the middle. CDR3 length equals 14 residues. The CDR3 protein is CASSHPGPPGGYTF. CDR3 nucleotide sequence: TGCGCCAGCAGTCACCCAGGTCCGCCCGGTGGCTACACCTTC.

The chain recombines TRBV7-3 with TRBJ1-5; D gene ambiguous. The CDR3 length is 13 residues. Germline CDR1 and CDR2: SGHTA and FQGTGA. V lost 2 bases and J 4 bases, leaving 6 bases between the germline ends. The chain's CDR3 is CASSLFGNQPQHF. For the CDR3, the DNA is TGTGCCAGCAGCTTATTCGGGAATCAGCCCCAGCATTTT.

This clone was seen once. The chain joins TRBV19 to TRBJ1-2, with a weak D call TRBD1 (5 bases). The germline gives CDR1 LNHDA, CDR2 SQIVND (reference sequence). The ends were cut back, 0 bases at V and 7 bases at J, with 15 bases in the middle. The CDR3 contains 15 residues. This chain's CDR3 is CASSIDQEGRPGYTF. Written as DNA, the CDR3 is TGTGCCAGTAGTATAGATCAAGAGGGGAGGCCTGGCTACACCTTC.

CDR3 protein: CASSDGTGGTEAFF. The CDR3 DNA reads as TGTGCCAGCAGCGACGGGACAGGGGGCACTGAAGCTTTCTTT. The J gene is TRBJ1-1, the V gene TRBV9, with 11 nucleotides matching TRBD1. The length of the CDR3 is 14 residues. The germline V gene encodes CDR1 SGDLS and CDR2 YYNGEE. The junction had 2 bases not matched to a gene; V was cut back by 3 bases and J by 4 bases.

This chain links TRBV10-1 with TRBJ1-6; the D is unclear. The CDR3 is 14 residues long. Trimming stripped 7 bases from V and 5 bases from J, with 12 bases between. Germline V gives CDR1 WNHNN, CDR2 SYGVQD (reference sequence). In nucleotides, the CDR3 is TGCGCCAGCATCGATCCGGTAAATAATTCACCCCTCCACTTT. Translated: CASIDPVNNSPLHF.

V is TRBV30 and J is TRBJ1-5, with unresolved D. This CDR3 spans 13 amino acids. Deletions cut 1 base from V and 5 bases from J, with 9 bases between. CDR1 is GTSNPN and CDR2 is SVGIG in the germline V gene (reference sequence). The CDR3 protein is CAWSASTDQPQHF. CDR3 bases: TGTGCCTGGAGTGCCAGCACAGATCAGCCCCAGCATTTT.

The chain recombines TRBV7-9 with TRBJ1-1; perhaps TRBD1 as D (6 bases). The CDR3 consists of 15 residues. Trimming left V 0 bases short and J 4 bases short, with 12 bases between. The germline V gene has CDR1 SEHNR and CDR2 FQNEAQ (reference sequence). The DNA of the CDR3 is TGTGCCAGCAGCTTAGCGAGGGGGTTGGGCACTGAAGCTTTCTTT. Translated: CASSLARGLGTEAFF. Drawing the rest from reference TRBV7-9 and TRBJ1-1, the complete variable domain is DTGVSQNPRHKITKRGQNVTFRCDPISEHNRLYWYRQTLGQGPEFLTYFQNEAQLEKSRLLSDRFSAERPKGSFSTLEIQRTEQGDSAMYLCASSLARGLGTEAFFGQGTRLTVV.

The chain recombines TRBV2 with TRBJ1-1; unclear D gene. Germline CDR1 and CDR2: SNHLY and FYNNEI. The CDR3 is 14 amino acids. Trimming cost V 8 bases and J 7 bases, with 20 bases left between them. CDR3 region: CASGDPGDPLEAFF. CDR3 sequence (DNA): TGTGCCAGCGGAGACCCTGGCGACCCACTTGAAGCTTTCTTT.

This chain uses TRBV11-3 with TRBJ1-2, with 7 bases lining up with TRBD1. The CDR3 is 21 amino acids. V lost 0 bases, J lost 8 bases, and 27 bases stayed unmatched. CDR1 and CDR2 from the germline V gene are SGHNT and YENEEA. Written as DNA, the CDR3 is TGTGCCAGCAGCTTAGAAGTCAGGGGGATACAAACCGCTTTGAGGGCGAGAGGCTACACCTTC. Translated, it gives CASSLEVRGIQTALRARGYTF.

V usage is TRBV5-4 and J usage is TRBJ2-7, with TRBD1 as a possible D gene (6 bases). This CDR3 has 14 amino acids. Trimming took off 2 bases at V and 6 bases at J, with 15 bases between the two ends. The germline V gene encodes CDR1 SGHNT and CDR2 YYREEE (reference sequence). The CDR3 DNA is TGTGCCAGCAGCTTCCAGCAGGGGCCGAGCGAGCAGTACTTC. Protein product: CASSFQQGPSEQYF. Complete variable domain (other parts from reference TRBV5-4 and TRBJ2-7): ETGVTQSPTHLIKTRGQQVTLRCSSQSGHNTVSWYQQALGQGPQFIFQYYREEENGRGNFPPRFSGLQFPNYSSELNVNALELDDSALYLCASSFQQGPSEQYFGPGTRLTVT.

The chain has TRBV3-1 (or the pseudogene TRBV3-2) and TRBJ2-7; D is perhaps TRBD1 (5 bases). Trimming stripped 5 bases from V and 7 bases from J, with 18 bases between. Germline assignment: CDR1 LGHDT and CDR2 YNNKEL (reference sequence). The CDR3 extends over 14 amino acids. The CDR3 spells CASSYRPVRQEQYF. The CDR3 nucleotides read TGTGCCAGCAGCTACAGGCCGGTCCGGCAGGAGCAGTACTTC.

This chain's CDR3 is CASSQGLAGQETQYF. CDR3 in DNA: TGTGCCAGCAGCCAAGGACTAGCGGGGCAAGAGACCCAGTACTTC. The V gene is TRBV4-2, the J gene TRBJ2-5, with TRBD2 identical over 11 bases. Germline V gives CDR1 LGHNA, CDR2 YNFKEQ. CDR3 length equals 15 residues. V was pared by 1 base and J by 2 bases, with 0 bases of the junction left unmatched.

The V call is TRBV29-1, the J call TRBJ1-2, with D possibly being TRBD1 (6 bases). V was trimmed by 4 bases and J by 5 bases, leaving 17 bases between them. The CDR3 extends over 14 amino acids. Germline assignment: CDR1 SQVTM and CDR2 ANQGSEA. The CDR3 is CSVANPGTQYGYTF. The DNA of the CDR3 is TGCAGCGTTGCCAACCCCGGGACACAGTATGGCTACACCTTC.

The chain recombines TRBV19 with TRBJ2-7; D is perhaps TRBD1 (6 bases). This CDR3 comprises 15 residues. Trimming took 4 bases from V and 3 from J, leaving 16 bases between them. Per germline, CDR1 LNHDA and CDR2 SQIVND (reference sequence). CDR3 sequence (DNA): TGTGCCAGTAGTACCCAGGGGCTTACTAGCTACGAGCAGTACTTC. Protein product: CASSTQGLTSYEQYF. Drawing the rest from reference TRBV19 and TRBJ2-7, the complete variable domain is DGGITQSPKYLFRKEGQNVTLSCEQNLNHDAMYWYRQDPGQGLRLIYYSQIVNDFQKGDIAEGYSVSREKKESFPLTVTSAQKNPTAFYLCASSTQGLTSYEQYFGPGTRLTVT.

The chain uses TRBV10-3 and TRBJ1-4; D possibly corresponds to TRBD1 (5 bases). The V end lost 9 bases, the J end lost 5 bases, and 19 bases lay between the germline ends. Germline CDR1 ENHRY, CDR2 SYGVKD. CDR3 size: 15 residues. CDR3 nucleotides: TGTGCCATAAGTACCGCTGGGGGTCGCAATGAAAAACTGTTTTTT. Encoded protein: CAISTAGGRNEKLFF.

This clone is a singleton in its sample. In the same sample, other DNA sequences code for this CDR3. V gene TRBV24-1 combines with J gene TRBJ2-7, with unresolved D. CDR1 and CDR2 from the germline V gene are KGHDR and SFDVKD. Trimming shortened V by 4 bases and J by 4 bases, and 4 bases separated the two germline ends. The CDR3 is 11 amino acids. The CDR3 DNA is TGTGCCACCAGTGAAGGATACGAGCAGTACTTC. Amino acids: CATSEGYEQYF.

This chain joins TRBV7-9 and TRBJ2-3, with D unresolved. The V end was cut by 5 bases, the J end by 6 bases, with 21 bases between. Per germline, CDR1 SEHNR and CDR2 FQNEAQ (reference sequence). CDR3 length: 16 amino acids. CDR3 sequence reads: CASSANPGWDGDTQYF. The CDR3, as DNA: TGTGCCAGCAGCGCAAACCCCGGATGGGATGGGGATACGCAGTATTTT.

The V gene is TRBV6-5, the J gene TRBJ1-4, with D perhaps TRBD1 (6 bases). The CDR3 runs to 14 residues. Trimming shortened V by 0 bases and J by 7 bases, and 9 bases separated the two germline ends. The germline V gene encodes CDR1 MNHEY and CDR2 SVGAGI. The CDR3 is CASSYSGASEKLFF. CDR3 coding DNA: TGTGCCAGCAGTTACTCGGGGGCTAGTGAAAAACTGTTTTTT.

The rearrangement links TRBV19 to TRBJ2-1; TRBD1 agrees at 9 bases. CDR1 is LNHDA and CDR2 is SQIVND in the germline V gene (reference sequence). CDR3 length: 15 residues. The junction had 11 bases not matched to a gene; V was cut back by 6 bases and J by 8 bases. The chain's CDR3 is CASSQRDRAFDEQFF. The CDR3 DNA reads as TGTGCCAGTAGCCAGCGGGACAGGGCTTTCGATGAGCAGTTCTTC.

This sequence joins TRBV2 and TRBJ2-5; D gene ambiguous. The CDR3 consists of 14 residues. V lost 6 bases and J 5 bases, leaving 16 bases between the germline ends. CDR1 is SNHLY, CDR2 FYNNEI, per germline. CDR3 DNA sequence: TGTGCCAGCAGCGATCACTACCTACTGGAGACCCAGTACTTC. Protein sequence: CASSDHYLLETQYF.